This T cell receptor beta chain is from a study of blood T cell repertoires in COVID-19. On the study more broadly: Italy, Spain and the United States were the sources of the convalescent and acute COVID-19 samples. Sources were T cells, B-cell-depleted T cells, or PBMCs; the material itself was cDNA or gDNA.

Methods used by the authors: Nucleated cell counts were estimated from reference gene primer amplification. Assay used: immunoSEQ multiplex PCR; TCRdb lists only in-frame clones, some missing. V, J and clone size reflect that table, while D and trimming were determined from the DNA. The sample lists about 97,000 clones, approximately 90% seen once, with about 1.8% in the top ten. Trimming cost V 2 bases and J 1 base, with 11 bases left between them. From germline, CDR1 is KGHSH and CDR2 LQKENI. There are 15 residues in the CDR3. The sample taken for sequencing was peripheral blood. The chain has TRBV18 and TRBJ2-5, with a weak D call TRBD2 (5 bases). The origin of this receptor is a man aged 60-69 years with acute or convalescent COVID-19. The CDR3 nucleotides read TGTGCCAGCTCACCATCCGGGAAGTCCCAAGAGACCCAGTACTTC. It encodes CASSPSGKSQETQYF.